What follows describes a single TCR beta chain. Some clones are missing from TCRdb's copy, which holds only in-frame ones; the method was immunoSEQ multiplex PCR. This sample carries fewer than 200,000 clones, around 83% of them seen once, and the ten largest clones take 3.6%. V lost 2 bases and J 6 bases, leaving 10 bases between the germline ends. This CDR3 comprises 13 residues. The germline gives CDR1 MNHEY, CDR2 SVGAGI. The sample is drawn from a study of blood T cell repertoires in COVID-19. Cohort allocation depended upon clinical history that participants reported. This chain uses TRBV6-5 with TRBJ1-2, with D perhaps matching TRBD1 (6 bases). The clonotype originates from a woman aged 45 to 65 in a cohort exposed to, infected with or recovered from COVID-19 (not recorded which). The source material was PBMCs or T cells enriched from blood (not recorded which). CDR3 coding DNA: TGTGCCAGCAGTTACCAGACAGGACATGGCTACACCTTC. As protein: CASSYQTGHGYTF.